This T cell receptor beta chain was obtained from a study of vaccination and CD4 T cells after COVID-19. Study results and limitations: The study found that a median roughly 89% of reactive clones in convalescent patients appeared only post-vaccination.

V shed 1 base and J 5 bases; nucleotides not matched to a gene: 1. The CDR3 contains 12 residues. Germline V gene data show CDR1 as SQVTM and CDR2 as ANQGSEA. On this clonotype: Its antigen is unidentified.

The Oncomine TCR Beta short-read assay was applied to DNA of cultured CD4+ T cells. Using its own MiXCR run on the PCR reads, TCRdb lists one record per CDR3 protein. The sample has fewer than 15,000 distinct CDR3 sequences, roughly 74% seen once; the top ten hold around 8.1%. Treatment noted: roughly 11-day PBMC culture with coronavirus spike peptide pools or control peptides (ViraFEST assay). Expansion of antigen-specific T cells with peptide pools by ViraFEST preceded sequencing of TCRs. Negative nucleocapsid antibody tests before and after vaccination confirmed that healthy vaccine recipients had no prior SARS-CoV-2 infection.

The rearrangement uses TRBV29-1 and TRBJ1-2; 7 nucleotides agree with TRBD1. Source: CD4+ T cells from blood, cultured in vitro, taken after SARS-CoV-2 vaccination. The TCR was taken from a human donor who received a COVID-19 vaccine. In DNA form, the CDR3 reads TGCAGCGTTGAAGTCAGGGGGTATGGCTACACCTTC. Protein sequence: CSVEVRGYGYTF.